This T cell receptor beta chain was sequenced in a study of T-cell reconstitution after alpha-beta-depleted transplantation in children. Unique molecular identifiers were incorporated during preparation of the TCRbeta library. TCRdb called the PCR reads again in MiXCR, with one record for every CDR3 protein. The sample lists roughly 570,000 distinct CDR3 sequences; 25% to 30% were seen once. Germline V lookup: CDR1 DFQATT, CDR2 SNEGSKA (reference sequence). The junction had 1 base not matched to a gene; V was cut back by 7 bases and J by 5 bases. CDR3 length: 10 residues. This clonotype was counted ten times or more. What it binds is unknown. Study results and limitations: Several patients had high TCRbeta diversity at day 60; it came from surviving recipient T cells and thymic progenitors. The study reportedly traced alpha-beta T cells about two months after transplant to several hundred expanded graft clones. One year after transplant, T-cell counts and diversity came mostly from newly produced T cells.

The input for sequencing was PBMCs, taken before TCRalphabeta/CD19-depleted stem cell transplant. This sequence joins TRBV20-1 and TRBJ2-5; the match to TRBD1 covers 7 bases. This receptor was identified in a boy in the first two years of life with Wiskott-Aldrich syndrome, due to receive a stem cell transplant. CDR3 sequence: CSGGQETQYF. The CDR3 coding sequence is TGCAGTGGGGGACAGGAGACCCAGTACTTC.